Ten or more counts support the clone carrying this T cell receptor beta chain. Its antigen is not known. The entry originates in a study of identical twins. Template switching, a step in the protocol, added a universal primer site, and cDNA carried unique molecular identifiers. MiXCR, applied by TCRdb to the 5' RACE reads, yields one record per CDR3 protein. The sample contains about 240,000 distinct CDR3 sequences, over 9.5% of which appear only once. The study's findings and limits: While abundant cord blood beta clonotypes carried fewer insertions, memory repertoires showed no such pattern. Within beta out-of-frame sequences, the excess sharing observed between twins was weaker.

The donors were all healthy and Caucasian. The CDR3 loop spans 16 amino acids. Germline V gene data show CDR1 as LGHDT and CDR2 as YNNKEL (reference sequence). V lost 3 bases to trimming and J lost 5 bases, with 18 bases between them. A further study also used this sample, focusing on yellow fever vaccine responses in identical twins.

Material: memory (CD45RO+) T cells sorted from blood. This clonotype originated in a woman between 18 and 29 years old in good health. The J gene is TRBJ2-3, the V gene TRBV3-1; the D is unclear. The CDR3 nucleotides are TGTGCCAGCAGCCACTCCCCAGCAGGATTAAAAGATACGCAGTATTTT. Its translation is CASSHSPAGLKDTQYF.